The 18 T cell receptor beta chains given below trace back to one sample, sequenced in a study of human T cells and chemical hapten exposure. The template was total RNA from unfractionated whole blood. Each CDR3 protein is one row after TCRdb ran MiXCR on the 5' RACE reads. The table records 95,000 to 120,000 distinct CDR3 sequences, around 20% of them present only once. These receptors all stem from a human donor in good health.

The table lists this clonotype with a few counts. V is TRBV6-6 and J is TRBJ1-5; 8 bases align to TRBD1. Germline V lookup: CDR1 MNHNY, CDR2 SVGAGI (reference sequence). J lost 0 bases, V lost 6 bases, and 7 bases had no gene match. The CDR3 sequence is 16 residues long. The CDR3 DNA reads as TGTGCCAGCAGGGGACGGACAGGGCATAGCAATCAGCCCCAGCATTTT. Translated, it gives CASRGRTGHSNQPQHF.

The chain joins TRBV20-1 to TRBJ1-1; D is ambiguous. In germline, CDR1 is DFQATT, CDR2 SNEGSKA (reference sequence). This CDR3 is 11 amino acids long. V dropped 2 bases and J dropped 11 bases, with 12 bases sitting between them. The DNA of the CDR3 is TGCAGTGCTAGAAAACAGCTACCGGCTTTCTTT. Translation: CSARKQLPAFF.

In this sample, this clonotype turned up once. The CDR3 sequence is CASRVATTGSYEQYF. The CDR3 DNA follows: TGTGCCAGTAGGGTGGCTACGACAGGATCCTACGAGCAGTACTTC. The V and J genes are TRBV19 and TRBJ2-7, with D perhaps TRBD1 (6 bases). Germline CDR1 is LNHDA and CDR2 is SQIVND (reference sequence). This CDR3 comprises 15 residues. The V gene lost 6 bases and the J gene lost 1 base, with 16 bases spanning the gap.

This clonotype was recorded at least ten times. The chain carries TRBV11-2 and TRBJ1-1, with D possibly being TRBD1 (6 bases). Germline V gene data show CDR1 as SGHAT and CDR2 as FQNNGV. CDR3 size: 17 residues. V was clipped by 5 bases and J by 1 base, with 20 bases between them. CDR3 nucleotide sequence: TGTGCCAGCAGCCTAAAAGCTCCTTCGACAGGGAACACTGAAGCTTTCTTT. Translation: CASSLKAPSTGNTEAFF.

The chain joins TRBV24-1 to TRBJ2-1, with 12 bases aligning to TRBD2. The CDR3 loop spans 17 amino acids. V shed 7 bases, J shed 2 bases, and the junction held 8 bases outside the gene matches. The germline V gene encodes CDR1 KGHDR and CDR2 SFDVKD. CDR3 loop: CATSLGTSGSTYNEQFF. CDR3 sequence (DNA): TGTGCCACCAGCCTGGGGACTAGCGGGTCTACCTACAATGAGCAGTTCTTC.

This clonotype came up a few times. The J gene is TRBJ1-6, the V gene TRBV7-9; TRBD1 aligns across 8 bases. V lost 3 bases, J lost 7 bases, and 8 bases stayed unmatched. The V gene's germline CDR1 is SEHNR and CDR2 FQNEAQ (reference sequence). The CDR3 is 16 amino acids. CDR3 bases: TGTGCCAGCAGCTTTTTTACAGGGGGACGGAATTCACCCCTCCACTTT. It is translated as CASSFFTGGRNSPLHF. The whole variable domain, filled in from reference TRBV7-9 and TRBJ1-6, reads DTGVSQNPRHKITKRGQNVTFRCDPISEHNRLYWYRQTLGQGPEFLTYFQNEAQLEKSRLLSDRFSAERPKGSFSTLEIQRTEQGDSAMYLCASSFFTGGRNSPLHFGNGTRLTVT.

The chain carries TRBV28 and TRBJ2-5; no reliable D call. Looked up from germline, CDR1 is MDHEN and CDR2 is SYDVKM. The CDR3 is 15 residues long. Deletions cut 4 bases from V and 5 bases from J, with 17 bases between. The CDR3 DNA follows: TGTGCCAGCAGTTCGCGAAAGGGCCGGAGCGAGACCCAGTACTTC. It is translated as CASSSRKGRSETQYF. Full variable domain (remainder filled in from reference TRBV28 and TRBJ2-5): DVKVTQSSRYLVKRTGEKVFLECVQDMDHENMFWYRQDPGLGLRLIYFSYDVKMKEKGDIPEGYSVSREKKERFSLILESASTNQTSMYLCASSSRKGRSETQYFGPGTRLLVL.

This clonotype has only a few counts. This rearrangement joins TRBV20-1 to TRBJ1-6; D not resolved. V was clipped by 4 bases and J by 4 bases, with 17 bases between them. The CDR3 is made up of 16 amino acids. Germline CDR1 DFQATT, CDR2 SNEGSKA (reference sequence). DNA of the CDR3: TGCAGTGCTAAGGTTCAAAGAGGCGGGTATAATTCACCCCTCCACTTT. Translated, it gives CSAKVQRGGYNSPLHF.

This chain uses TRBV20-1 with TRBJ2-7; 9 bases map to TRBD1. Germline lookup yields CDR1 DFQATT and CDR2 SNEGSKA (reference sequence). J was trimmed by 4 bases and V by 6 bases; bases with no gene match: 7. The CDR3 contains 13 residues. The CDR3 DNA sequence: TGCAGTGCACGGGCCGGGACAGGGTACGAGCAGTACTTC. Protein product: CSARAGTGYEQYF.

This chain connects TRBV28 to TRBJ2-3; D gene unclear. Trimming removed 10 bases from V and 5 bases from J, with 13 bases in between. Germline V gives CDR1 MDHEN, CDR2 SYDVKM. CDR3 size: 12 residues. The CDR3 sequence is CATWVRVDTQYF. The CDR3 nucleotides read TGTGCCACGTGGGTCCGGGTAGATACGCAGTATTTT. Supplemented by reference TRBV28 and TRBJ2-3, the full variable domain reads DVKVTQSSRYLVKRTGEKVFLECVQDMDHENMFWYRQDPGLGLRLIYFSYDVKMKEKGDIPEGYSVSREKKERFSLILESASTNQTSMYLCATWVRVDTQYFGPGTRLTVL.

The CDR3 DNA reads as TGCAGCGCTCGACTAGCGGGAGAATCCGGGGAGCTGTTTTTT. This sequence encodes CSARLAGESGELFF. The chain uses TRBV29-1 and TRBJ2-2; 12 nucleotides match TRBD2. The CDR3 runs 14 residues. From germline, CDR1 is SQVTM and CDR2 ANQGSEA. V shed 7 bases, J shed 6 bases, and the junction held 6 bases outside the gene matches.

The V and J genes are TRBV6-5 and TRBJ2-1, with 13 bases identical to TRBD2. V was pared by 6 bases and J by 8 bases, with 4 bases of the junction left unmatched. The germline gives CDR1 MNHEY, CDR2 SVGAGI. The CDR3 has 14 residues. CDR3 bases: TGTGCCAGCAGAGGACTAGCGGGAGTTCATGAGCAGTTCTTC. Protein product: CASRGLAGVHEQFF.

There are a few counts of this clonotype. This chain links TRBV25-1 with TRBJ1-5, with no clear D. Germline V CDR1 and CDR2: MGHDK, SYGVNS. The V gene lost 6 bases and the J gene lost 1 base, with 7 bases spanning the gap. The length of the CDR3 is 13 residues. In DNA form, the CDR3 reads TGTGCCAGCAGCACGACGAGCAATCAGCCCCAGCATTTT. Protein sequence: CASSTTSNQPQHF.

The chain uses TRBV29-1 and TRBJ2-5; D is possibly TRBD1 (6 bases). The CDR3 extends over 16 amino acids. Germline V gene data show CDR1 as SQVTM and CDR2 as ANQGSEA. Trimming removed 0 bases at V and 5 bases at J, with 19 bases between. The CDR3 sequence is CSVEDGGRGRPETQYF. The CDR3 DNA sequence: TGCAGCGTTGAAGATGGGGGCAGGGGCCGACCGGAGACCCAGTACTTC.

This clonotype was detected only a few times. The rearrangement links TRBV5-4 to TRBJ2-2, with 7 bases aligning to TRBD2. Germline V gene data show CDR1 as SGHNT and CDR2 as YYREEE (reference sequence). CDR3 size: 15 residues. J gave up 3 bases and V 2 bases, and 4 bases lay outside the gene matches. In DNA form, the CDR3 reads TGTGCCAGCAGCTTCGGCGGGAGTGACACCGGGGAGCTGTTTTTT. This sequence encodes CASSFGGSDTGELFF.

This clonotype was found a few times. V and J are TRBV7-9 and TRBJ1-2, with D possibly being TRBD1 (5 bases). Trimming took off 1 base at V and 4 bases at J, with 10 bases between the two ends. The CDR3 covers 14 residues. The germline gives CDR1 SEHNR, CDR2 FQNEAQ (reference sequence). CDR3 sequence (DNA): TGTGCCAGCAGCTTAGGGGCAGGGCCCTATGGCTACACCTTC. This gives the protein CASSLGAGPYGYTF.

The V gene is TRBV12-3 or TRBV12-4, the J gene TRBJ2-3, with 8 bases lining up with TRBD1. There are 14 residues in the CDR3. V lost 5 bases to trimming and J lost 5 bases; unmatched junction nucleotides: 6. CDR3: CASSIQGAKDTQYF. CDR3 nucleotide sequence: TGTGCCAGCAGTATCCAGGGGGCAAAAGATACGCAGTATTTT.

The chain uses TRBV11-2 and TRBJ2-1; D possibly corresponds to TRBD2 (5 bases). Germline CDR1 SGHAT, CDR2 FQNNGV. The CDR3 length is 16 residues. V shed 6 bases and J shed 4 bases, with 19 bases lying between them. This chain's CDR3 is CASSYRTAYGYNEQFF. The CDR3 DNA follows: TGTGCCAGCAGTTATCGGACTGCTTACGGGTACAATGAGCAGTTCTTC.